This TCR beta chain derives from a study of T cells in Graves' hyperthyroidism and ophthalmopathy (dated by TCRdb to the late 2010s). For context, the study as a whole: Peripheral blood samples were taken at initial diagnosis, before any treatment was given. A discovery cohort of 95 to 100 patients, about 40 with Graves' ophthalmopathy and 55 to 65 with stable Graves' hyperthyroidism, was used to find distinguishing TCR V-J signatures. Whether ophthalmopathy could be predicted prospectively was tested in an independent validation cohort made up of approximately 19 hyperthyroidism patients plus 17 patients who later progressed to ophthalmopathy. The 100 or so discovery patients were divided at random into training and test sets in a 7:3 ratio. In more than five Graves' hyperthyroidism patients, the study also compared T-cell repertoires from thyroid tissue with T-cell repertoires from blood. Following sampling, methimazole starting at 30 mg daily was given to hyperthyroidism patients, and high-dose intravenous methylprednisolone was given to ophthalmopathy patients. According to the paper, TCR Vbeta CDR3 sequencing was carried out on 135 peripheral blood samples, which came from 40 to 45 ophthalmopathy, around 74 hyperthyroidism and some 17 progressor patients.

Overall study results and their limits: Sample size was not statistically predetermined, and blinding of investigators to group allocation was not performed. During validation, the model predicted progression to ophthalmopathy a median of approximately 6 months ahead of onset, with more than 60% sensitivity and about 72% specificity. Blood samples also contained most of the expanded thyroid clonotypes (frequency above 0.001), which suggests that blood repertoires may reflect thyroid immune responses. In cross-validation, a model built on a 13 V-J signature told ophthalmopathy apart from stable hyperthyroidism with just under 90% sensitivity and approximately 81% specificity, and in testing the same model reached 80%/75%.

Hyperthyroidism patients were newly diagnosed, with disease duration under 2 months, and aged 18 to 65 years. Any patient with an uncontrolled infection, another autoimmune disease, pregnancy or lactation was excluded. Clinical symptoms, serum thyroxine and TRAb, thyroid ultrasound, and orbital computed tomography formed the basis for the diagnoses. Blood from progressor patients was collected at the time of first diagnosis with hyperthyroidism, before any ophthalmopathy symptoms had appeared. PBMCs were isolated from about 9.1 ml of fresh peripheral blood by Ficoll-Paque density gradient centrifugation. Progressor patients were first diagnosed with Graves' hyperthyroidism and then developed ophthalmopathy during follow-up. Total RNA was extracted with Trizol reagent, and quality was checked on an Agilent 2100 Bioanalyzer. From cysteine to phenylalanine, the CDR3 is 14 amino acids long. Left in the record is the CDR3 DNA by itself, 42 bases read in frame from the first base. CDR1 and CDR2, per the germline V gene (reference sequence), are MNHEY and SMNVEV. V lost 4 bases and J lost 5 bases; the stretch between them is 15 bases long.

The TCR beta CDR3 regions were amplified from RNA transcripts. For the first round of RT-PCR on the TCR CDR3, the HTBI primer set was used together with the Qiagen OneStep RT-PCR kit. The libraries were constructed in a second round of multiplex PCR and then size-selected and purified. Sequencing of the libraries was done on an Illumina HiSeq2000 using paired-end 100 bp reads. Per the original workflow: SOAPnuke was used to process the raw data, with reads discarded if the reads contained adapters or uncalled bases, had a mean Phred below 15, or lacked an exact constant-primer or identifier match. High-quality paired reads were merged with COPE v1.2.5, and unique nucleotide sequences were defined as clonotypes. Clonotypes were aligned to IMGT TRBV, TRBD and TRBJ reference segments using MiTCR v1.1. The analysis included only V-J combinations with a frequency above 0.0001, which together covered roughly 99% of the repertoires. The TCS score was defined as F50 (clonal expansion) divided by E x V (chaos), with BLOSUM62-based TCRdist calculated between CDR3 peptides within each V-J. Welch's t-statistics and random forest reduced just over 500 V-J features to 13, which were used in a naive Bayes classifier (R e1071). The raw public reads went through TCRdb reprocessing: fastp at Q25, MiXCR clone calling, in-frame beta chains kept. For every CDR3 protein sequence, its rows merge into one entry that carries the most common genes and DNA. The V and J calls come from TCRdb's annotation, not from the publication. The sample contains some 380,000 distinct CDR3 sequences, roughly 12% of them found a single time. The ten largest clones represent about 20% of the sample.

The sample holds a few counts of this clonotype. This clone's antigen is unknown. No much larger clonotype is one base removed from it; base qualities were not supplied. The rearrangement joined TRBV27 to TRBJ2-7; TRBD1 is possibly the D segment (6 matching bases). Sequencing input: blood. This TCR came from a young man with Graves' hyperthyroidism that later progressed to Graves' ophthalmopathy. The CDR3 has the sequence CASSSTGGTHEQYF. The nucleotide sequence is TGTGCCAGCAGTTCGACAGGTGGGACCCACGAGCAGTACTTC.